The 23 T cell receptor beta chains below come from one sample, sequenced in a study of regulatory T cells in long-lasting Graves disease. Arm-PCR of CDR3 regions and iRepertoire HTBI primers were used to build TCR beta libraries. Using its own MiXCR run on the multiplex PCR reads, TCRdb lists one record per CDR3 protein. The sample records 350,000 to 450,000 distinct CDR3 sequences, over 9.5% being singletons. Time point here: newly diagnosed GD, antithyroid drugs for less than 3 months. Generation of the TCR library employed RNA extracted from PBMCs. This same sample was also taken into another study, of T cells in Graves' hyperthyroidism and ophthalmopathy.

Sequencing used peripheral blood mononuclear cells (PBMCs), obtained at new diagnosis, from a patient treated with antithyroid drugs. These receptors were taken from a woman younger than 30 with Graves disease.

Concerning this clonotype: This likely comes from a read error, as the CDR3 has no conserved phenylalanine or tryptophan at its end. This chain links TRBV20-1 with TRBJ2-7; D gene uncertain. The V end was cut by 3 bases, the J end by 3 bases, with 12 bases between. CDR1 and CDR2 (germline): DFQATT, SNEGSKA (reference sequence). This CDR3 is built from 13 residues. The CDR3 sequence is CSASPGSYYEQYS. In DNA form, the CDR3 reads TGCAGTGCTAGTCCCGGAAGTTACTACGAGCAGTACTCC.

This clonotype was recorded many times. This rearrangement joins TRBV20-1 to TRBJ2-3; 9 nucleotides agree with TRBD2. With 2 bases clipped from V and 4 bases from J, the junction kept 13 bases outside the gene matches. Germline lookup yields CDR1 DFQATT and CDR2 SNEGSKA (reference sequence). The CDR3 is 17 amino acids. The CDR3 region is CSARYGRGGRAPDTQYF. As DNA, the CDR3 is TGCAGTGCTAGATATGGTCGAGGCGGGAGGGCTCCAGATACGCAGTATTTT.

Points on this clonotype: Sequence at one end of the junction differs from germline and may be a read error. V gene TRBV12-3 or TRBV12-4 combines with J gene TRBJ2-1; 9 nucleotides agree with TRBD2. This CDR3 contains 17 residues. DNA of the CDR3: TGTGCCAGCAGCTTAGGGTTCGGCGGGAGGGCTCGGTATGGGCAGTTCTTC. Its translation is CASSLGFGGRARYGQFF.

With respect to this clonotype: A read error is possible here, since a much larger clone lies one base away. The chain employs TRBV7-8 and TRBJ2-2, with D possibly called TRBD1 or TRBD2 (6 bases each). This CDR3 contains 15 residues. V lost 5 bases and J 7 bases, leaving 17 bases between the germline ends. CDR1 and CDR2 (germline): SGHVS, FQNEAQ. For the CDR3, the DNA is TGTGCCAGCAGCCCCAGCCGGGGGCTCATCGGGGAGCTGTTTTTT. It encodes CASSPSRGLIGELFF.

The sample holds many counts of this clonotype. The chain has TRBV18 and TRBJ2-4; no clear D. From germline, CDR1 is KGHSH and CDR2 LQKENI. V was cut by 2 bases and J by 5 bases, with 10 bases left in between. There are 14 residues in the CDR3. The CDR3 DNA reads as TGTGCCAGCTCACCAAGGGCAGGAGAAAACATTCAGTACTTC. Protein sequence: CASSPRAGENIQYF.

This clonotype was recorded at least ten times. The CDR3 spells CASSLVLNTGELFF. CDR3 sequence (DNA): TGTGCCAGCAGCTTAGTACTGAACACCGGGGAGCTGTTTTTT. The chain employs TRBV7-9 and TRBJ2-2; D is unclear. The CDR3 consists of 14 residues. Germline values: CDR1 SEHNR, CDR2 FQNEAQ (reference sequence). The germline V and J ends were trimmed by 1 base and 1 base, with 4 bases remaining between them.

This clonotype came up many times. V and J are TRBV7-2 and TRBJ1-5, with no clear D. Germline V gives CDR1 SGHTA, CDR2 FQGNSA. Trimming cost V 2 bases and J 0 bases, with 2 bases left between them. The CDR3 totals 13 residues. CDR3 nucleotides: TGTGCCAGCAGCTTATTTAGCAATCAGCCCCAGCATTTT. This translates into CASSLFSNQPQHF. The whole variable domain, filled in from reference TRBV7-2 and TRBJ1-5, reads GAGVSQSPSNKVTEKGKDVELRCDPISGHTALYWYRQSLGQGLEFLIYFQGNSAPDKSGLPSDRFSAERTGGSVSTLTIQRTQQEDSAVYLCASSLFSNQPQHFGDGTRLSIL.

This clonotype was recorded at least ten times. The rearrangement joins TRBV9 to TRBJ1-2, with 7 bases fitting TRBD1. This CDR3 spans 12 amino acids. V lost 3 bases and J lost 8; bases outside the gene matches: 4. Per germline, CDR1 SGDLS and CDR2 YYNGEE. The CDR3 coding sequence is TGTGCCAGCAGCGCGAACAGGGGCGGCTACACCTTC. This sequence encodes CASSANRGGYTF.

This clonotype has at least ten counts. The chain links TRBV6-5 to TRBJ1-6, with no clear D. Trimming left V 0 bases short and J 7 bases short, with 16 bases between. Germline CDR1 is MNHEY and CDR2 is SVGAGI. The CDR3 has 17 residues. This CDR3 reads CASSYSILPGRNSPLHF. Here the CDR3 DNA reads TGTGCCAGCAGTTACTCGATACTCCCCGGGAGAAATTCACCCCTCCACTTT.

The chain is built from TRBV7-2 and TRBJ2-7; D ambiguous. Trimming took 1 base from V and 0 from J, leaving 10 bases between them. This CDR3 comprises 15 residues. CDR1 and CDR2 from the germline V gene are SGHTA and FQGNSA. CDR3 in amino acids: CASSLDQTSSYEQYF. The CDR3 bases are TGTGCCAGCAGCTTAGACCAGACAAGCTCCTACGAGCAGTACTTC.

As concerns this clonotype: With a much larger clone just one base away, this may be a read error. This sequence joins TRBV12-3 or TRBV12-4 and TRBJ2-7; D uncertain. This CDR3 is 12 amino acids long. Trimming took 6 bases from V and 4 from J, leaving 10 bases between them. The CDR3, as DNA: TGTGCCAGCAGCCGATTGTCTTACGAGCAGTACTTC. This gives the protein CASSRLSYEQYF.

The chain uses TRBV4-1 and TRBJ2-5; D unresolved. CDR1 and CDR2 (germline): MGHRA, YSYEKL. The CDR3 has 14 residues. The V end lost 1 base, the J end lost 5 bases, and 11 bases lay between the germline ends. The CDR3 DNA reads TGCGCCAGCAGCCAAGGGGTTAGCCTTGAGACCCAGTACTTC. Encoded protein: CASSQGVSLETQYF.

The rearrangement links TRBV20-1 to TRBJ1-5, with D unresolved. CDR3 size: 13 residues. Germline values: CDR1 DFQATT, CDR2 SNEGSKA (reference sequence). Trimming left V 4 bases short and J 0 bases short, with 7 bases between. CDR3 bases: TGCAGTGCTACGGTATATAGCAATCAGCCCCAGCATTTT. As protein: CSATVYSNQPQHF.

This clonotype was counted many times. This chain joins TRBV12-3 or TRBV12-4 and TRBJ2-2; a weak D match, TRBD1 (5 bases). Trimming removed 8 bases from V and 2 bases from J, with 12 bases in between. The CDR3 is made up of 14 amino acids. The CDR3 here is CASLDKGNTGELFF. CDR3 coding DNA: TGTGCCAGCCTGGACAAAGGCAACACCGGGGAGCTGTTTTTT.

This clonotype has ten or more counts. CDR3 sequence reads: CSAAVPGTQYF. The DNA for the CDR3 is TGCAGTGCCGCGGTCCCAGGGACCCAGTACTTC. J is TRBJ2-5 and V is TRBV20-1; no clear D. Trimming stripped 6 bases from V and 7 bases from J, with 12 bases between. CDR1 is DFQATT and CDR2 is SNEGSKA in the germline V gene (reference sequence). There are 11 residues in the CDR3.

The CDR3 nucleotides read TGTGCCAGCAGCTCCCCCTTAATCCTAGCGCAAGGTTTAAATGAGCAGTTCTTC. Its translation is CASSSPLILAQGLNEQFF. V gene TRBV7-9 combines with J gene TRBJ2-1; D may be TRBD2 (6 bases). The CDR3 spans 18 residues. Looked up from germline, CDR1 is SEHNR and CDR2 is FQNEAQ (reference sequence). Trimming left V 4 bases short and J 7 bases short, with 26 bases between.

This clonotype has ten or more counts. The CDR3 protein is CSARRGWGGSTDTQYF. CDR3 DNA sequence: TGCAGTGCCCGAAGGGGTTGGGGGGGTAGCACAGATACGCAGTATTTT. The V and J genes are TRBV20-1 and TRBJ2-3; 7 bases are a match to TRBD2. This CDR3 region has 16 residues. Germline lookup yields CDR1 DFQATT and CDR2 SNEGSKA (reference sequence). With 6 bases clipped from V and 0 bases from J, the junction kept 12 bases outside the gene matches.

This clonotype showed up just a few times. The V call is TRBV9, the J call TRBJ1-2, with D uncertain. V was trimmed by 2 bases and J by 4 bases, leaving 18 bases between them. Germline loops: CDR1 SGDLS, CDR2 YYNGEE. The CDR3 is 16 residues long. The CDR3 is CASSVESRGGIYGYTF. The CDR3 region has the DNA TGTGCCAGCAGCGTCGAATCCCGAGGAGGGATCTATGGCTACACCTTC.

The CDR3 loop is CSASQRTSSYEQYF. The CDR3 coding sequence is TGCAGTGCTTCGCAAAGGACAAGCTCCTACGAGCAGTACTTC. The chain carries TRBV20-1 and TRBJ2-7; D might be TRBD1 (5 bases). The CDR3 covers 14 residues. Trimming pared 5 bases from V and 0 bases from J, leaving 14 bases between. Germline CDR1 DFQATT, CDR2 SNEGSKA (reference sequence).

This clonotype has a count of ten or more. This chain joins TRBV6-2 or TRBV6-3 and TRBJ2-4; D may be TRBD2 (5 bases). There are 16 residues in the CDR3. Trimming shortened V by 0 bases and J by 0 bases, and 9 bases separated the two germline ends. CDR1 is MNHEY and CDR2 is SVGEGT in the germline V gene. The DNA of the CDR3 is TGTGCCAGCAGTTACTCGCTTGCGGGAGCCAAAAACATTCAGTACTTC. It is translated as CASSYSLAGAKNIQYF.

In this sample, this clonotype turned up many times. This CDR3 reads CAISPDEYNEQFF. The CDR3, as DNA: TGTGCCATCAGCCCCGACGAATACAATGAGCAGTTCTTC. V usage is TRBV10-3 and J usage is TRBJ2-1; D gene uncertain. V shed 6 bases and J shed 4 bases, with 10 bases lying between them. This CDR3 spans 13 amino acids. Germline V gene data show CDR1 as ENHRY and CDR2 as SYGVKD.

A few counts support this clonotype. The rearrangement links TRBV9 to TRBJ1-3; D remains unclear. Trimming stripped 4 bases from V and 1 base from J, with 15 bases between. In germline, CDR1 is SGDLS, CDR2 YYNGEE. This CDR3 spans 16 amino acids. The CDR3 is CASSPEQGASGNTIYF. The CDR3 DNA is TGTGCCAGCAGCCCCGAACAAGGCGCGTCTGGAAACACCATATATTTT.

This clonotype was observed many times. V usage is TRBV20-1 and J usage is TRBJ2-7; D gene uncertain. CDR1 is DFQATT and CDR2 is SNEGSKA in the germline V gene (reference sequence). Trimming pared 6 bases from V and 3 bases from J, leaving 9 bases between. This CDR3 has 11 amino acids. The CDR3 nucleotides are TGCAGTGCCGGAATTTTCTACGAGCAGTACTTC. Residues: CSAGIFYEQYF.